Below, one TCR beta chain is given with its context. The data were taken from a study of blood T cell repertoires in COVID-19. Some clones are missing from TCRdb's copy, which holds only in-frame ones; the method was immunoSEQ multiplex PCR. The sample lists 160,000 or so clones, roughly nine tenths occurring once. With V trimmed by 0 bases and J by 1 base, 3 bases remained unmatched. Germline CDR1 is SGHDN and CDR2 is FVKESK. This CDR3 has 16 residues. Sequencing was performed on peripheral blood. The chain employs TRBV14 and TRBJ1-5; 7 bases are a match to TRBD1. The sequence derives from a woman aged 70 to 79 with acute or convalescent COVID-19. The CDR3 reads CASSQDDRASNQPQHF. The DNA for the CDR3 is TGTGCCAGCAGCCAAGATGACAGGGCGAGCAATCAGCCCCAGCATTTT.